This is a list of T cell receptor beta chains from one sample in a study of graft-versus-host responses after intestinal transplantation. The table came from immunoSEQ multiplex PCR; TCRdb's copy has only in-frame clones and leaves some out. The sample lists some 70,000 clones; roughly 92% were seen once. The material was bone marrow, obtained 734 days after intestinal transplantation. Receptors were obtained from a human patient who received an intestinal transplant, so some T cells may come from the graft donor. Each CDR3 is given with its conserved first and last residue. A D gene is named only where the DNA matches it firmly. Some rows have no size entry. The others give once, few or many, or a class for an expanded clone.

>NA|TRBJ1-2|NA|TRBV6-5
TGTGCCAGGGCGCAGCCCGGCTACACCTTC
CARAQPGYTF
>NA|TRBJ1-4|NA|TRBV7-9
TGTGCCACCGCAGGGACGGTTAATGAAAAACTGTTTTTT
CATAGTVNEKLFF
>NA|TRBJ2-5|NA|TRBV7-3
TGTGCCAGCAATCTAACCGGAGAACAAGAGACCCAGTACTTC
CASNLTGEQETQYF
>NA|TRBJ1-2|NA|TRBV9
TGTGCCAGCAGCTCTCCTTGGTATGGCTACACCTTC
CASSSPWYGYTF
>NA|TRBJ1-2|NA|TRBV19
TGTGCCAGCGTCGAAGACAGAGAATATGGCTACACCTTC
CASVEDREYGYTF
>NA|TRBJ1-5|NA|TRBV6-1
TGTGCCAGCAGTGAATTTCGGAATAGCAATCAGCCCCAGCATTTT
CASSEFRNSNQPQHF
>NA|TRBJ2-5|NA|TRBV4-1
TGCGCCAGCAGCCCTGGAGAGGGAGTAGAGACCCAGTACTTC
CASSPGEGVETQYF
>TRBD2|TRBJ2-3|NA|TRBV9
TGTGCCAGCAGCTCCCTGACTAGCATTAGCACAGATACGCAGTATTTT
CASSSLTSISTDTQYF
>NA|TRBJ2-1|NA|TRBV6-5
TGTGCCAGCAGTTACGAAGATAATGAGCAGTTCTTC
CASSYEDNEQFF
>NA|TRBJ1-4|NA|TRBV11-2
TGTGCCAGCAGCCCCCTGAAGGGGAAGAAGTTCGAAAAACTGTTTTTT
CASSPLKGKKFEKLFF
>NA|TRBJ2-3|NA|TRBV5-1
TGCGCCAGCCTCCGGGGGGCGCTGGGCACAGATACGCAGTATTTT
CASLRGALGTDTQYF
>NA|TRBJ2-3|NA|TRBV5-1
TGCGCCAGCAGCCTCGGACAATCGGAGGCAGATACGCAGTATTTT
CASSLGQSEADTQYF
>NA|TRBJ1-1|NA|TRBV10-3
TGTGCCATCAGTCAGTCCCAGAACACTGAAGCTTTCTTT
CAISQSQNTEAFF
>NA|TRBJ2-6|once|TRBV5-4
TGTGCCAGCAGCTTGGGGGGGGCTGGGGCCAACGTCCTGACTTTC
CASSLGGAGANVLTF
>NA|TRBJ1-2|NA|TRBV2
TGTGCCAGCAGTGAAGCGCTTGGGGAGAGAGGCTACACCTTC
CASSEALGERGYTF
>NA|TRBJ1-5|NA|TRBV6-5
TGTGCCAGCAGTGGTCGGGAGGAGGGCAATCAGCCCCAGCATTTT
CASSGREEGNQPQHF
>NA|TRBJ1-1|NA|TRBV11-2
TGTGCCAGCAAAACTTGGGGCACTGAAGCTTTCTTT
CASKTWGTEAFF
>NA|TRBJ1-1|NA|TRBV5-6
TGTGCCAGCAGACGTACAGTGAACACTGAAGCTTTCTTT
CASRRTVNTEAFF
>TRBD1|TRBJ1-3|NA|TRBV6-5
TGTGCCAGCAGACCCGGGACAGGTGCTGGAAACACCATATATTTT
CASRPGTGAGNTIYF
>NA|TRBJ1-1|NA|TRBV6-5
TGTGCCAGCAGTTACCCCCCTGCTAAAGCTTTCTTT
CASSYPPAKAFF
>NA|TRBJ1-6|NA|TRBV9
TGTGCCAGCAGCGTAGAAGATCAGGGGATTTCACCCCTCCACTTT
CASSVEDQGISPLHF
>TRBD1|TRBJ2-7|NA|TRBV5-1
TGCGCCAGCAGCTCTTCCGGACAGGGTCCCCACGAGCAGTACTTC
CASSSSGQGPHEQYF
>NA|TRBJ2-7|NA|TRBV6-5
TGTGCCAGCAGCCCCCCCTCGGGGATTGGGCAGTACTTC
CASSPPSGIGQYF
>NA|TRBJ1-5|NA|TRBV5-6
TGTGCCAGCAGCTTAGACAATCAGCCCCAGCATTTT
CASSLDNQPQHF
>NA|TRBJ1-2|NA|TRBV10-3
TGTGCCATCAGTGTTCAGAGTGGCGGGAATAATGGCTACACCTTC
CAISVQSGGNNGYTF
>NA|TRBJ1-2|NA|TRBV29-1
TGCAGCGTTGATATCAAGGGGACACCAGACGGCGGCTACACCTTC
CSVDIKGTPDGGYTF
>TRBD1|TRBJ2-3|NA|TRBV9
TGTGCCAGCACCTTTTTTCCCGACAGGGTCCCAGATACGCAGTATTTT
CASTFFPDRVPDTQYF
>NA|TRBJ1-1|NA|TRBV6-5
TGTGCCAGCAGTTCGTCGGGAGCTGAAGCTTTCTTT
CASSSSGAEAFF
>TRBD2|TRBJ2-2|NA|TRBV27
TGTGCCAGCAGTGCACTAGCGGCAGCGAACACCGGGGAGCTGTTTTTT
CASSALAAANTGELFF
>NA|TRBJ2-5|NA|TRBV5-5
TGTGCCAGCAGCTGGGGGGCCGGGGGCGGGGAGACCCAGTACTTC
CASSWGAGGGETQYF
>NA|TRBJ2-4|NA|TRBV5-1
TGCGCCAGTACAGACGGGACACCGCGGGCCATTCAGTACTTC
CASTDGTPRAIQYF
>NA|TRBJ2-3|NA|TRBV27
TGTGCCAGCAGTTTATCGATCCAGACCACAGATACGCAGTATTTT
CASSLSIQTTDTQYF
>TRBD2|TRBJ2-2|NA|TRBV5-1
TGCGCCAGCAGCCGCGGACTAGCGGGAGGGCCAACCGGGGAGCTGTTTTTT
CASSRGLAGGPTGELFF
>TRBD2|TRBJ2-3|once|TRBV9
TGTGCCAGCAGTGGGGCTGAAGCGGGAGGGACAGATACGCAGTATTTT
CASSGAEAGGTDTQYF
>TRBD1|TRBJ2-5|NA|TRBV7-9
TGTGCCAGCAGCTCGGACAGGGAGCAGGGAGAGACCCAGTACTTC
CASSSDREQGETQYF
>TRBD1|TRBJ1-1|NA|TRBV6-5
TGTGCCAGCAGTTGGGACAGACGAACTGAAGCTTTCTTT
CASSWDRRTEAFF
>NA|TRBJ2-1|NA|TRBV5-6
TGTGCCAGCAGCTTGTATAACAATGAGCAGTTCTTC
CASSLYNNEQFF
>NA|TRBJ1-5|once|TRBV7-3
TGTGCCAGCACCAAGGGAGGGGCGCGAGGTCAGCCCCAGCATTTT
CASTKGGARGQPQHF
>NA|TRBJ2-1|NA|TRBV30
TGTGCCTGGAGTGGGGTGAGGGATTCGGGCTTCTTGGGGAATGAGCAGTTCTTC
CAWSGVRDSGFLGNEQFF
>NA|TRBJ2-7|NA|TRBV18
TGTGCCAGCTCACCACCCCCAGACCCGAGGGGAGAGCAGTACTTC
CASSPPPDPRGEQYF
>NA|TRBJ1-5|NA|TRBV6-1
TGTGCCATCAGTGAAATCGGTAGCAATCAGCCCCAGCATTTT
CAISEIGSNQPQHF
>NA|TRBJ2-7|NA|TRBV7-2
TGTGCCAGCAGCTTGATTATGATTAGCTCCTACGAGCAGTACTTC
CASSLIMISSYEQYF
>NA|TRBJ1-1|NA|TRBV6-5
TGTGCCAGCAGTTATTCTGGGGGCACTGAAGCTTTCTTT
CASSYSGGTEAFF
>NA|TRBJ1-4|NA|TRBV6-6
TGTGCCAGCAGTTTTCGAGGCATTGATGAAAAACTGTTTTTT
CASSFRGIDEKLFF
>NA|TRBJ2-3|NA|TRBV7-9
TGTGCCAGCAGCAGACTGGAGATCACAGATACGCAGTATTTT
CASSRLEITDTQYF
>NA|TRBJ1-1|NA|TRBV4-1
TGCGCCAGCAGCTCCACAGGGCTCGGAATCGGAGCTTTCTTT
CASSSTGLGIGAFF
>NA|TRBJ1-2|NA|TRBV7-6
TGTGCCAGCAGTCCGACTCCAGGAACGGGTGGCTACACCTTC
CASSPTPGTGGYTF